The next 21 T cell receptor beta chains were all read from a single sample in a study of beta chain features in type 1 diabetes. No antigen is known for these receptors. The entirety of the isolated RNA underwent reverse transcription, so expressed TCRB transcripts were sequenced. Generated by immunoSEQ multiplex PCR, the TCRdb table keeps only in-frame clones and is missing some. Found here are 500,000 to 800,000 clones, around 11% of them singletons; the top ten hold roughly 0.12%. General study points: TCRB CDR3 length was moderately but significantly reduced in all four CD4+ subsets of Type 1 diabetes patients.

Sequenced input: naive CD4+ T cells from blood. Source of these receptors: a young man with type 1 diabetes.

The chain links TRBV19 to TRBJ2-1, with no clear D. V dropped 3 bases and J dropped 6 bases, with 9 bases sitting between them. The germline V gene has CDR1 LNHDA and CDR2 SQIVND (reference sequence). The CDR3 extends over 13 amino acids. The CDR3 nucleotides read TGTGCCAGTAGTATCCGAGACCCCAATGAGCAGTTCTTC. This translates into CASSIRDPNEQFF.

This chain joins TRBV6-5 and TRBJ1-5, with D unclear. CDR3 size: 14 residues. V was pared by 2 bases and J by 3 bases, with 8 bases between. Germline CDR1 and CDR2: MNHEY and SVGAGI. Here the CDR3 DNA reads TGTGCCAGCAGTTACACCGAGGCCAATCAGCCCCAGCATTTT. Translating gives CASSYTEANQPQHF.

The chain has TRBV5-1 and TRBJ2-1; 7 nucleotides match TRBD1. V lost 0 bases to trimming and J lost 8 bases; unmatched junction nucleotides: 8. CDR1 is SGHRS, CDR2 YFSETQ, per germline. The CDR3 runs 15 residues. For the CDR3, the DNA is TGCGCCAGCAGCTTGGAAGGGGGCTGGTCGGATGAGCAGTTCTTC. Translation gives CASSLEGGWSDEQFF.

This rearrangement joins TRBV6-5 to TRBJ1-1; D is perhaps TRBD1 (5 bases). The CDR3 has 13 residues. V lost 5 bases, J lost 1 base, and 8 bases lay in between. Germline loops: CDR1 MNHEY, CDR2 SVGAGI. CDR3 in amino acids: CASSNGQNTEAFF. The CDR3, as DNA: TGTGCCAGCAGTAACGGACAGAACACTGAAGCTTTCTTT.

In DNA, the CDR3 is TGTGCCAGCAGCCAAGGGACTTACACTGAAGCTTTCTTT. Amino acid sequence: CASSQGTYTEAFF. The V call is TRBV7-8, the J call TRBJ1-1, with D possibly TRBD1 on 5 matching bases. Germline V gives CDR1 SGHVS, CDR2 FQNEAQ. The V and J ends lost 5 bases and 3 bases respectively, with 10 bases between them. This CDR3 is built from 13 residues. The entire variable domain, with the rest obtained from reference TRBV7-8 and TRBJ1-1, is as follows: GAGVSQSPRYKVAKRGQDVALRCDPISGHVSLFWYQQALGQGPEFLTYFQNEAQLDKSGLPSDRFFAERPEGSVSTLKIQRTQQEDSAVYLCASSQGTYTEAFFGQGTRLTVV.

This rearrangement joins TRBV6-6 to TRBJ2-7; a possible D gene is TRBD2 (5 bases). Deletions cut 2 bases from V and 2 bases from J, with 10 bases between. The CDR3 consists of 14 residues. Germline V lookup: CDR1 MNHNY, CDR2 SVGAGI (reference sequence). CDR3 nucleotides: TGTGCCAGCAGTTACGGCGGGCAGACCTACGAGCAGTACTTC. Translating it yields CASSYGGQTYEQYF.

Details on this clone: Other DNA variants within this sample encode the same CDR3. J is TRBJ1-5 and V is TRBV4-1, with 8 bases aligning to TRBD1. Germline V gives CDR1 MGHRA, CDR2 YSYEKL. CDR3 length: 14 residues. The V gene end was trimmed by 4 bases and the J gene end by 4 bases; junction bases not matched to a gene: 3. DNA of the CDR3: TGCGCCAGCAGCCTAACAGGGGGGAATCAGCCCCAGCATTTT. The encoded protein is CASSLTGGNQPQHF.

The V gene is TRBV28, the J gene TRBJ2-1; no clear D gene. Trimming pared 3 bases from V and 4 bases from J, leaving 10 bases between. CDR3 length: 14 amino acids. Germline V gene data show CDR1 as MDHEN and CDR2 as SYDVKM. CDR3 sequence reads: CASSLFDGYNEQFF. For the CDR3, the DNA is TGTGCCAGCAGTTTGTTTGACGGTTACAATGAGCAGTTCTTC.

The V and J genes are TRBV7-8 and TRBJ2-7, with unresolved D. The germline V gene has CDR1 SGHVS and CDR2 FQNEAQ. The V end lost 1 base, the J end lost 1 base, and 8 bases lay between the germline ends. The CDR3 spans 14 residues. The CDR3 loop is CASSLVPESYEQYF. In DNA form, the CDR3 reads TGTGCCAGCAGCTTAGTGCCGGAATCCTACGAGCAGTACTTC.

The CDR3 here is CASSDLGTSGSYEQYF. The CDR3, as DNA: TGTGCCAGCAGTGACTTGGGGACTAGCGGATCCTACGAGCAGTACTTC. The chain couples TRBV25-1 to TRBJ2-5, with 11 bases that match TRBD2. The J call is uncertain, as TRBJ2-7 better fits the DNA end. This CDR3 is 16 amino acids long. Germline V CDR1 and CDR2: MGHDK, SYGVNS.

This clone has just a few counts. The rearrangement links TRBV4-3 to TRBJ1-2; no clear D gene. Trimming took 1 base from V and 2 from J, leaving 11 bases between them. Germline V gene sequence: CDR1 LGHNA, CDR2 YSLEER. The CDR3 has 15 amino acids. DNA of the CDR3: TGCGCCAGCAGCCAAGTACGGACGGTGAACTATGGCTACACCTTC. Translation: CASSQVRTVNYGYTF.

This clone was observed a handful of times. This chain connects TRBV14 to TRBJ2-1, with D maybe TRBD1 (7 bases). Looked up from germline, CDR1 is SGHDN and CDR2 is FVKESK. The CDR3 is made up of 14 amino acids. The germline V and J ends were trimmed by 2 bases and 7 bases, with 12 bases remaining between them. The CDR3 DNA reads as TGTGCCAGCAGCCAAAGACAGGGAGGTAATGAGCAGTTCTTC. Amino acid sequence: CASSQRQGGNEQFF.

About this clone: Distinct nucleotide sequences in the sample also encode this CDR3. The chain joins TRBV30 to TRBJ1-5, with a tentative D call TRBD1 (5 bases). Per germline, CDR1 GTSNPN and CDR2 SVGIG (reference sequence). The CDR3 sequence is 13 residues long. V gave up 2 bases and J gave up 5 bases, with 10 bases separating them. The CDR3 coding sequence is TGTGCCTGGAGTTCCGACAGAGATCAGCCCCAGCATTTT. Translation gives CAWSSDRDQPQHF.

The rearrangement joins TRBV9 to TRBJ1-2; no firm D call. The germline gives CDR1 SGDLS, CDR2 YYNGEE. V was clipped by 3 bases and J by 7 bases, with 16 bases between them. This CDR3 is 14 amino acids long. The CDR3 region is CASSDTGILGGYTF. The CDR3 region has the DNA TGTGCCAGCAGCGACACCGGGATCCTCGGTGGCTACACCTTC.

The chain recombines TRBV4-3 with TRBJ2-7, with TRBD1 as a possible D gene (6 bases). Germline V lookup: CDR1 LGHNA, CDR2 YSLEER. V shed 1 base and J shed 2 bases, with 12 bases lying between them. This CDR3 has 15 amino acids. As DNA, the CDR3 is TGCGCCAGCAGCCAAGGTTCCTCAGGGGCCTACGAGCAGTACTTC. It is translated as CASSQGSSGAYEQYF.

The CDR3 protein is CASSSGQGGTYEQYF. CDR3 sequence (DNA): TGTGCCAGCAGTTCGGGACAGGGGGGGACCTACGAGCAGTACTTC. This chain connects TRBV5-4 to TRBJ2-7; 11 positions agree with TRBD1. The CDR3 has 15 residues. V was pared by 5 bases and J by 2 bases, with 6 bases of the junction left unmatched. Germline V gives CDR1 SGHNT, CDR2 YYREEE (reference sequence).

In this sample, this clone turned up a few times. V and J are TRBV30 and TRBJ2-7; the D is unclear. This CDR3 is built from 13 residues. Germline-derived CDR1 and CDR2 are GTSNPN and SVGIG (reference sequence). The V end lost 2 bases, the J end lost 6 bases, and 14 bases lay between the germline ends. CDR3 coding DNA: TGTGCCTGGAGTAGGCTAGGAGTCGGCGAGCAGTACTTC. It codes for CAWSRLGVGEQYF.

This clone has a handful of counts. This chain links TRBV7-2 with TRBJ1-2; possibly TRBD1 for D (5 bases). From germline, CDR1 is SGHTA and CDR2 FQGNSA. Trimming took off 1 base at V and 4 bases at J, with 7 bases between the two ends. The CDR3 spans 13 residues. Written as DNA, the CDR3 is TGTGCCAGCAGCTTAGACCAGGGCTATGGCTACACCTTC. Encoded protein: CASSLDQGYGYTF.

V gene TRBV6-5 combines with J gene TRBJ2-5, with D perhaps matching TRBD1 (6 bases). V lost 5 bases, J lost 5 bases, and 9 bases lay in between. This CDR3 comprises 12 residues. Germline V gene lookup returns CDR1 MNHEY and CDR2 SVGAGI. In DNA form, the CDR3 reads TGTGCCAGCAGTGTCAGGGGTGAGACCCAGTACTTC. This codes for CASSVRGETQYF.

The rearrangement links TRBV6-5 to TRBJ1-1; D may be TRBD1 (5 bases). This CDR3 contains 14 residues. CDR1 is MNHEY and CDR2 is SVGAGI in the germline V gene. V dropped 5 bases and J dropped 1 base, with 11 bases sitting between them. CDR3 sequence reads: CASSPHRRNTEAFF. As DNA, the CDR3 is TGTGCCAGCAGTCCCCACAGGAGGAACACTGAAGCTTTCTTT.

The genes are TRBV29-1 and TRBJ1-1; unclear D gene. Germline V lookup: CDR1 SQVTM, CDR2 ANQGSEA. Trimming removed 6 bases from V and 8 bases from J, with 16 bases in between. CDR3 length equals 12 residues. CDR3 region: CSVLIGPPEAFF. Here the CDR3 DNA reads TGCAGCGTCCTAATAGGGCCGCCCGAAGCTTTCTTT.